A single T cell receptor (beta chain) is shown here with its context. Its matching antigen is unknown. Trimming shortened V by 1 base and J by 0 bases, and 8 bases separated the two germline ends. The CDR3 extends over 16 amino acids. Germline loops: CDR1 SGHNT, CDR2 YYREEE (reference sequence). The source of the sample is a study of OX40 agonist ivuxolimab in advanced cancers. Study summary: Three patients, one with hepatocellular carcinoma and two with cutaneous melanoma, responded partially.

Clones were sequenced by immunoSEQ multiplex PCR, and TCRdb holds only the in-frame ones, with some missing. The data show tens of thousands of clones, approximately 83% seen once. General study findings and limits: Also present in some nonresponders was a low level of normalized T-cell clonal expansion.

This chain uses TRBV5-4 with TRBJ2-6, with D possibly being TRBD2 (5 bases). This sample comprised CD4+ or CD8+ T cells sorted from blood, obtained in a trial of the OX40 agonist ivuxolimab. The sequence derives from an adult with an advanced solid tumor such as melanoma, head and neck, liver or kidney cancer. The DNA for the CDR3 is TGTGCCAGCAGCTTGAGTCGGGGCTCTGGGGCCAACGTCCTGACTTTC. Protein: CASSLSRGSGANVLTF.